One sample yielded the 19 T cell receptor beta chains listed below, sequenced in a study of T cell changes during pregnancy in multiple sclerosis. Clones were sequenced by immunoSEQ multiplex PCR, and TCRdb holds only the in-frame ones, with some missing. This table has 75,000 to 100,000 clones, roughly 89% appearing once. The source material was peripheral blood, sampled after pregnancy. The receptors derive from a female donor in good health, enrolled as a control in a pregnancy study.

The chain recombines TRBV5-1 with TRBJ2-3; maybe TRBD1 (5 bases). V was clipped by 5 bases and J by 3 bases, with 10 bases between them. The CDR3 extends over 13 amino acids. Germline CDR1 reads SGHRS; CDR2 reads YFSETQ. The CDR3 region is CASRTVGTDTQYF. CDR3 DNA sequence: TGCGCCAGCAGGACAGTCGGGACAGATACGCAGTATTTT.

The chain combines TRBV6-6 with TRBJ2-5, with D possibly matching TRBD1 (6 bases). Trimming left V 2 bases short and J 5 bases short, with 15 bases between. CDR1 is MNHNY, CDR2 SVGAGI, per germline (reference sequence). This CDR3 has 15 amino acids. CDR3 DNA: TGTGCCAGCAGTTACAGTAGGGGGTTAGGGGAGACCCAGTACTTC. Translated: CASSYSRGLGETQYF.

The chain links TRBV7-9 to TRBJ2-7; 10 bases align to TRBD1. CDR3 size: 16 residues. Trimming removed 4 bases from V and 6 bases from J; junction bases left unmatched: 12. The germline V gene encodes CDR1 SEHNR and CDR2 FQNEAQ (reference sequence). The CDR3 here is CASSSQTGGASPEQYF. The CDR3 DNA is TGTGCCAGCAGCTCGCAGACAGGGGGCGCGAGCCCCGAGCAGTACTTC.

This chain links TRBV5-1 with TRBJ2-2; possible D gene TRBD1, 5 bases. From germline, CDR1 is SGHRS and CDR2 YFSETQ. The V and J ends lost 7 bases and 7 bases respectively, with 14 bases between them. The length of the CDR3 is 13 residues. The CDR3 protein is CASGAGYGGELFF. The CDR3 DNA sequence: TGCGCCAGCGGGGCAGGGTATGGCGGGGAGCTGTTTTTT.

This clone appeared a single time. J is TRBJ1-4 and V is TRBV29-1; D is perhaps TRBD1 (5 bases). With 6 bases removed from V and 7 bases from J, the gap between germline ends came to 12 bases. This CDR3 is built from 12 residues. In germline, CDR1 is SQVTM, CDR2 ANQGSEA. The CDR3 region has the DNA TGCAGCGTACGGGGGACCGGTGAAAAACTGTTTTTT. This gives the protein CSVRGTGEKLFF.

The gene calls are TRBV5-4 and TRBJ2-2, with 10 bases lining up with TRBD2. The CDR3 is 16 residues long. The J segment lost 3 bases and the V segment lost 3 bases, leaving 5 bases of the junction unmatched. The germline gives CDR1 SGHNT, CDR2 YYREEE (reference sequence). For the CDR3, the DNA is TGTGCCAGCAGCTCGATAGCGGGGGGAGACACCGGGGAGCTGTTTTTT. Its protein is CASSSIAGGDTGELFF.

The chain recombines TRBV23-1 with TRBJ2-5, with 8 nucleotides matching TRBD1. Being an ORF, TRBV23-1 has a function that is uncertain. V shed 3 bases, J shed 0 bases, and the junction held 9 bases outside the gene matches. The CDR3 loop spans 17 amino acids. The CDR3 coding sequence is TGCGCCAGCAGTCACCGACAGGGGACCCTTTACCAAGAGACCCAGTACTTC. Translation gives CASSHRQGTLYQETQYF.

The CDR3 DNA reads TGTGCCAGCAGCCCGAGACAGGGGATCACTGAAGCTTTCTTT. Protein sequence: CASSPRQGITEAFF. V usage is TRBV11-1 and J usage is TRBJ1-1, with 8 bases lining up with TRBD1. Germline lookup yields CDR1 SGHAT and CDR2 FQDESV (reference sequence). This CDR3 contains 14 residues. Germline trimming cut 5 bases from V and 4 bases from J; bases unmatched to any gene: 6.

The rearrangement uses TRBV2 and TRBJ2-3; possibly TRBD1 for D (5 bases). Germline-derived CDR1 and CDR2 are SNHLY and FYNNEI. This CDR3 contains 13 residues. V was cut by 4 bases and J by 4 bases, with 9 bases left in between. CDR3: CASSGSTADTQYF. The CDR3 coding sequence is TGTGCCAGCAGTGGATCGACAGCAGATACGCAGTATTTT.

The J gene is TRBJ1-2, the V gene TRBV7-2; D call uncertain. Trimming took 5 bases from V and 3 from J, leaving 13 bases between them. The CDR3 spans 14 residues. Per the germline V gene, CDR1 is SGHTA and CDR2 is FQGNSA. The CDR3 coding sequence is TGTGCCAGCAGCAAAGCCTCCGGGGACTATGGCTACACCTTC. Protein sequence: CASSKASGDYGYTF.

The chain couples TRBV28 to TRBJ2-3; D not certain. Trimming removed 2 bases at V and 8 bases at J, with 14 bases between. There are 14 residues in the CDR3. Germline loops: CDR1 MDHEN, CDR2 SYDVKM. The CDR3 loop is CASSLGGPLVTQYF. For the CDR3, the DNA is TGTGCCAGCAGTTTAGGCGGTCCCTTAGTTACGCAGTATTTT.

The CDR3 DNA is TGTGCCAGCAGTCTCGGACTAGGAGCAAACGGGGAGCTGTTTTTT. It is translated as CASSLGLGANGELFF. This sequence joins TRBV27 and TRBJ2-2; 7 bases are a match to TRBD2. CDR3 length: 15 residues. Trimming removed 5 bases from V and 7 bases from J; junction bases left unmatched: 10. CDR1 MNHEY and CDR2 SMNVEV come from the germline V gene (reference sequence).

The chain carries TRBV5-4 and TRBJ2-4; D may be TRBD1 (7 bases). The CDR3 spans 14 residues. CDR1 is SGHNT, CDR2 YYREEE, per germline (reference sequence). Trimming stripped 3 bases from V and 1 base from J, with 8 bases between. CDR3 DNA sequence: TGTGCCAGCAGCTCAGGGGGGGCCAAAAACATTCAGTACTTC. It translates to CASSSGGAKNIQYF.

V and J are TRBV7-2 and TRBJ1-6; 9 bases match TRBD1. J lost 5 bases, V lost 0 bases, and 2 bases had no gene match. The CDR3 is 16 amino acids. CDR1 SGHTA and CDR2 FQGNSA come from the germline V gene. CDR3 DNA sequence: TGTGCCAGCAGCTTAGCCGGGACAGGGAATAATTCACCCCTCCACTTT. It specifies CASSLAGTGNNSPLHF.

The V call is TRBV28, the J call TRBJ2-2, with D possibly TRBD1 on 6 matching bases. The CDR3 spans 16 residues. With 6 bases removed from V and 0 bases from J, the gap between germline ends came to 14 bases. Germline CDR1 reads MDHEN; CDR2 reads SYDVKM. CDR3 residues: CASSPIGGPNTGELFF. The CDR3 DNA is TGTGCCAGCAGCCCCATTGGGGGCCCGAACACCGGGGAGCTGTTTTTT. Combining the CDR3 with reference TRBV28 and TRBJ2-2 gives the whole variable domain DVKVTQSSRYLVKRTGEKVFLECVQDMDHENMFWYRQDPGLGLRLIYFSYDVKMKEKGDIPEGYSVSREKKERFSLILESASTNQTSMYLCASSPIGGPNTGELFFGEGSRLTVL.

This chain joins TRBV19 and TRBJ1-2; D is ambiguous. The germline V gene has CDR1 LNHDA and CDR2 SQIVND (reference sequence). The germline V and J ends were trimmed by 2 bases and 0 bases, with 10 bases remaining between them. The CDR3 is 15 residues long. The CDR3 nucleotides read TGTGCCAGTAGTATACGGCCCGGAGCTAACTATGGCTACACCTTC. This sequence encodes CASSIRPGANYGYTF.

The genes are TRBV2 and TRBJ2-3; a possible D gene is TRBD1 (5 bases). Germline CDR1 SNHLY, CDR2 FYNNEI. The CDR3 runs to 14 residues. V lost 7 bases and J lost 2, with 13 bases in between. The CDR3 here is CASTRQSYTDTQYF. The CDR3 DNA reads TGTGCCAGCACTCGACAGAGCTACACAGATACGCAGTATTTT.

This CDR3 is CASSRDRYFEAFF. CDR3 DNA sequence: TGTGCCAGCAGCCGCGACAGATATTTTGAAGCTTTCTTT. V gene TRBV7-2 combines with J gene TRBJ1-1; D perhaps matches TRBD1 (5 bases). With 5 bases removed from V and 7 bases from J, the gap between germline ends came to 14 bases. Germline loops: CDR1 SGHTA, CDR2 FQGNSA. CDR3 length equals 13 residues.

The chain is built from TRBV4-2 and TRBJ2-5; 9 positions agree with TRBD2. CDR1 is LGHNA and CDR2 is YNFKEQ in the germline V gene. Trimming removed 4 bases from V and 3 bases from J; junction bases left unmatched: 9. The CDR3 contains 16 residues. CDR3 bases: TGTGCCAGCAGCCCAAGCAGCGGGGGGACTGAAGAGACCCAGTACTTC. Translation gives CASSPSSGGTEETQYF.